One T cell receptor beta chain is described in this entry. The antigen this receptor binds is unknown. Qualities for individual bases were not recorded, and no much larger clone is one base off. The data were taken from a study of blood T cell repertoires in COVID-19 (dated by TCRdb to about 2020). Concerning the study at large: Collaborator samples came from the United States, Italy and Spain and covered acute and convalescent phases of COVID-19. The material from the prospective study consisted of cDNA or gDNA derived from T cells, B-cell-depleted T cells, or PBMCs. The dataset comprised deeply sampled blood TCRbeta repertoires from subjects exposed to, actively infected with, or recovered from COVID-19. The repertoires were made available in a free public database intended to serve as a resource for research on the immune response to SARS-CoV-2. Samples were obtained from the ongoing ImmuneRACE study (first 160 participants) and from about 1,300 subjects provided by 6 global collaborators. A de-identified subject ID, COVID-19 status, age in years and sex were almost always included in the sample metadata. HLA class I and class II types, where available, came from metadata supplied by the sample provider rather than from assay-based typing. Points the paper makes about the study in general: The quantity of clinical and demographic metadata differed by source and by participant and was supplied without curation.

TCRbeta CDR3 regions were amplified from genomic DNA by means of the immunoSEQ Assay, a bias-controlled multiplex PCR. As for how the authors treated the data: The number of nucleated cells in each sample was estimated from the amplification of reference gene primers within the assay. To quantify the absolute abundance of each unique TCRbeta CDR3 rearrangement, sequence reads were collapsed and filtered. For each sample, productive Simpson clonality was calculated by taking the square root of Simpson's diversity index across productive rearrangements. TCRdb provides this immuneACCESS table in a form limited to in-frame rearrangements. Some clones are lacking; in checked studies, under half of them reflect an unresolved V gene, and why the rest are absent is not known. The V and J calls and the clone size are those of that table, but D and trimming were determined from the DNA. The sample table contains 220,000 or so clones; only one count was recorded for 70% to 85% of them. The top ten clones comprise about 1.3% of the sample.

Enrolling through a virtual design, the prospective study's participants ranged in age from about 18 to 100 years and lived across roughly 23 United States geographic areas. In the prospective study, participants were assigned to cohorts based on the clinical history participants reported in a screening survey and a study questionnaire. Mobile phlebotomists in the prospective study collected whole blood, serum and a nasopharyngeal or oropharyngeal swab from every participant. Over an approximately 2-month period, participants in the prospective study had the option of providing additional blood draws and questionnaires. Before DNA extraction, blood samples from the prospective study were shipped at room temperature or frozen. This receptor was identified in a woman aged 40 to 50 with acute COVID-19. Sequenced: PBMCs or T cells enriched from blood (not recorded which).

Here the CDR3 is given as CASSLLAPGQAYEQYF. Read as DNA, the sequence is TGCGCCAGCAGCTTGTTGGCCCCCGGACAGGCCTACGAGCAGTACTTC. This chain is built from TRBV5-1 and TRBJ2-7, with TRBD1 matching 7 junction bases. Here V drops 1 base and J drops 2 bases, and the junction holds 9 bases not matched to any gene. CDR1 and CDR2, looked up from the germline V gene, are SGHRS and YFSETQ. The CDR3 starts with the cysteine, ends with the phenylalanine, and has 16 residues. Just CDR3 DNA is preserved here, 48 bases in frame from base 1.